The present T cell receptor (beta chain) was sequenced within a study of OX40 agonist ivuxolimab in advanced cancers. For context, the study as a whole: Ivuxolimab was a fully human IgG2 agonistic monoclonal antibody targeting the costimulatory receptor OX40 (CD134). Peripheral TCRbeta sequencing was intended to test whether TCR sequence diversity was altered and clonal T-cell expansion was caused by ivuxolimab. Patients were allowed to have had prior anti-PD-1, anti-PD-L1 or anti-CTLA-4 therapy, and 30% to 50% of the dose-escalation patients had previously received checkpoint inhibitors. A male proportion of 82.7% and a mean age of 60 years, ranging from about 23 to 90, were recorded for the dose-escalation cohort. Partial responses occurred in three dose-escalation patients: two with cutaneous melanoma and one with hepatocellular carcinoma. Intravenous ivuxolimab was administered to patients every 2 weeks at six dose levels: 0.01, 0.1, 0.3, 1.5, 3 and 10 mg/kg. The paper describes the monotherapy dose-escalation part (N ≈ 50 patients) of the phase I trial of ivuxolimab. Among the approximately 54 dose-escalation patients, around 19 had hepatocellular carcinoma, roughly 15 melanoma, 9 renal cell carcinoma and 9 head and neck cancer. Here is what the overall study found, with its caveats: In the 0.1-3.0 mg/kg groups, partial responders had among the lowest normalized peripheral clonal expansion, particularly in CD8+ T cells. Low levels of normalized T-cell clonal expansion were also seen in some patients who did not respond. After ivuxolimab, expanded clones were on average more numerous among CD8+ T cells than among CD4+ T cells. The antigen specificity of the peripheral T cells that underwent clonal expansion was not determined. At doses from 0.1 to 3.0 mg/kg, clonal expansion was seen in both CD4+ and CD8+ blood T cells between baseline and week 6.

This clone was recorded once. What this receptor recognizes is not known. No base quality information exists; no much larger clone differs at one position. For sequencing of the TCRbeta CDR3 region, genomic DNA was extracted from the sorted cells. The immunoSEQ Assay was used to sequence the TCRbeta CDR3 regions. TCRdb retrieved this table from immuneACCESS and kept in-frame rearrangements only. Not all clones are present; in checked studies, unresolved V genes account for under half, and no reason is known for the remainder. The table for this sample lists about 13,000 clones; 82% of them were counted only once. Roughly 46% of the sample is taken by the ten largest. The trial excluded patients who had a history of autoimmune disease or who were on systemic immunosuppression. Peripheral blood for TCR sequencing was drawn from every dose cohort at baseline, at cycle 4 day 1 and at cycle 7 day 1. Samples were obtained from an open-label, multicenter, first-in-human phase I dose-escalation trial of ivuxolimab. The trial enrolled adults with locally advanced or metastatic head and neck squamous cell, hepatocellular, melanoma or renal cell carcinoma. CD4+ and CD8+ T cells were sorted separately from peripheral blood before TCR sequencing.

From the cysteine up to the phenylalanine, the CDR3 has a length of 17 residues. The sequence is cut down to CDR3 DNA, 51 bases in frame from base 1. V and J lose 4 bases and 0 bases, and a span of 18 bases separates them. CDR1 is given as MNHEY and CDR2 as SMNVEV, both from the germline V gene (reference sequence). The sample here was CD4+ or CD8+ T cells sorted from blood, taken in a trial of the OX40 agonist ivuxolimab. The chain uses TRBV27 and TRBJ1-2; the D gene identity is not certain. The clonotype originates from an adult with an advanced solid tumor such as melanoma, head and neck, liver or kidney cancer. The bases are TGTGCCAGCAGTTCCCTCCTTTCGACGTTTGCTAACTATGGCTACACCTTC. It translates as CASSSLLSTFANYGYTF.